The 7 T cell receptor beta chains below were found in one sample sequenced in a study of blood T cell repertoires in COVID-19. Profiled with immunoSEQ multiplex PCR; TCRdb holds only in-frame clones, not every one. The sample includes 350,000 or so clones, roughly 87% of them seen just once. The sequenced material came from peripheral blood. These TCRs come from a woman aged 60-75 years with COVID-19, enrolled during active disease.

This chain joins TRBV5-5 and TRBJ1-5, with D perhaps TRBD1 (6 bases). Germline loops: CDR1 SGHKS, CDR2 YYEKEE (reference sequence). The CDR3 extends over 13 amino acids. The germline V and J ends were trimmed by 4 bases and 8 bases, with 13 bases remaining between them. The CDR3 sequence: CASSQDRSKPQHF. CDR3 in DNA: TGTGCCAGCAGCCAAGACAGGTCGAAGCCCCAGCATTTT.

This clone was observed once. The chain uses TRBV19 and TRBJ1-1; 7 bases map to TRBD1. CDR3 size: 16 residues. Germline assignment: CDR1 LNHDA and CDR2 SQIVND (reference sequence). V was clipped by 1 base and J by 9 bases; unmatched bases: 14. The DNA of the CDR3 is TGTGCCAGTAGTATAGGTCCGGGAACAGGGGACTGGAAAGCTTTCTTT. Translating it yields CASSIGPGTGDWKAFF.

Here the CDR3 reads CASSFDRTNYGYTF. In DNA form, the CDR3 reads TGCGCCAGCAGCTTCGACAGGACTAACTATGGCTACACCTTC. The V call is TRBV5-1, the J call TRBJ1-2; D might be TRBD1 (6 bases). The germline V gene encodes CDR1 SGHRS and CDR2 YFSETQ. The V end was cut by 2 bases, the J end by 0 bases, with 8 bases between. The CDR3 covers 14 residues.

The V and J genes are TRBV7-3 and TRBJ2-3, with D uncertain. This CDR3 has 13 residues. CDR1 is SGHTA, CDR2 FQGTGA, per germline. With 5 bases removed from V and 1 base from J, the gap between germline ends came to 7 bases. The CDR3 DNA sequence: TGTGCCAGCAGCCCCGGAGGCACAGATACGCAGTATTTT. The encoded protein is CASSPGGTDTQYF.

The chain employs TRBV19 and TRBJ2-7, with 7 positions matching TRBD1. The V gene's germline CDR1 is LNHDA and CDR2 SQIVND (reference sequence). The CDR3 sequence is 13 residues long. The V gene end was trimmed by 8 bases and the J gene end by 2 bases; junction bases not matched to a gene: 6. This chain's CDR3 is CASGRGLPYEQYF. The CDR3 nucleotides are TGTGCCAGTGGAAGGGGGCTCCCCTACGAGCAGTACTTC.

A single count supports this clone. This same CDR3 is encoded by further DNA sequences in the sample. This sequence joins TRBV18 and TRBJ2-7; no reliable D call. The CDR3 totals 12 residues. The V gene's germline CDR1 is KGHSH and CDR2 LQKENI. V gave up 5 bases and J gave up 0 bases, with 5 bases separating them. This CDR3 reads CASSSSSYEQYF. The DNA for the CDR3 is TGTGCCAGCTCATCCAGCTCCTACGAGCAGTACTTC.

The V and J genes are TRBV9 and TRBJ1-6; D may be TRBD1 (5 bases). V lost 4 bases to trimming and J lost 9 bases, with 14 bases between them. The V gene's germline CDR1 is SGDLS and CDR2 YYNGEE. This CDR3 comprises 14 residues. CDR3 residues: CASSQRSGGSPLHF. In nucleotides, the CDR3 is TGTGCCAGCAGCCAAAGGTCCGGGGGTTCACCCCTCCACTTT.